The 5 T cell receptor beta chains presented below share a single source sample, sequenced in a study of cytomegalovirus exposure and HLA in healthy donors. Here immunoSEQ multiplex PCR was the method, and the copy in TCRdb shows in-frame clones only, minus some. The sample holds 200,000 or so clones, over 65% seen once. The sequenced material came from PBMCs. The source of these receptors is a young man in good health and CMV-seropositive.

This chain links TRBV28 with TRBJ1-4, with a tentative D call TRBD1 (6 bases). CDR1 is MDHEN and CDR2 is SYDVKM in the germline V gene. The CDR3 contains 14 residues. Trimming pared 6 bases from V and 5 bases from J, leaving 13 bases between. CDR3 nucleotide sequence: TGTGCCAGCAGCGAAGTGGGGGCGAATGAAAAACTGTTTTTT. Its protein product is CASSEVGANEKLFF.

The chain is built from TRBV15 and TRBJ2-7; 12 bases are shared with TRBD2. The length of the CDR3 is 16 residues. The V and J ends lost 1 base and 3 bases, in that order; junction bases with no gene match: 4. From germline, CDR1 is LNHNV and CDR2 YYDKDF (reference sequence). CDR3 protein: CATSRGLAGEGYEQYF. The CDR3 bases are TGTGCCACCAGCAGAGGACTAGCGGGAGAAGGCTACGAGCAGTACTTC.

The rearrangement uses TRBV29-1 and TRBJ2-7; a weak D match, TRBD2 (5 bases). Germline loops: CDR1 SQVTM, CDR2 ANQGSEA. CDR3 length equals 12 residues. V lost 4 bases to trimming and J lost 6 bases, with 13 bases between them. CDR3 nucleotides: TGCAGCGTTGTAGGGATAGAGGGCGAGCAGTACTTC. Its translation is CSVVGIEGEQYF.

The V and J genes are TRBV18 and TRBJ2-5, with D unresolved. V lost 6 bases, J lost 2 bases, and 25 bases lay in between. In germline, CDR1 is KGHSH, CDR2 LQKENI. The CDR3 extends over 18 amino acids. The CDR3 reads CASSLVSDLRARQETQYF. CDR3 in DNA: TGTGCCAGCTCTCTTGTTTCCGACCTTAGAGCCAGGCAAGAGACCCAGTACTTC. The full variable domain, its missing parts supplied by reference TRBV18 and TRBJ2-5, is NAGVMQNPRHLVRRRGQEARLRCSPMKGHSHVYWYRQLPEEGLKFMVYLQKENIIDESGMPKERFSAEFPKEGPSILRIQQVVRGDSAAYFCASSLVSDLRARQETQYFGPGTRLLVL.

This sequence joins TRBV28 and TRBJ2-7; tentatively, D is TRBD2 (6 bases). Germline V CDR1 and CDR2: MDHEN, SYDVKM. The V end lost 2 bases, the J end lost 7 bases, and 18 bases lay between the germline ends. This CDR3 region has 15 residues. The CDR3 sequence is CASSLGSGTPREQYF. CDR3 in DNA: TGTGCCAGCAGTTTAGGGTCGGGGACTCCCAGGGAGCAGTACTTC.